This TCR beta chain was retrieved from a study of CD8+ T cells in alopecia areata. Study findings and constraints: Compared with mice, patients displayed less clear TCR sharing, possibly for HLA-related reasons. Sequenced scalp T cells also include alphabeta T cells resident in normal skin.

Germline V gene data show CDR1 as SGDLS and CDR2 as YYNGEE. Trimming removed 1 base from V and 1 base from J, with 9 bases in between. This CDR3 comprises 15 residues. Extracted from the samples, RNA was reverse transcribed into cDNA to serve as the sequencing template. Method: immunoSEQ multiplex PCR; TCRdb's copy keeps in-frame clones and lacks some. The repertoire holds more than 90,000 clones, with 55% to 65% as singletons. PBMCs yielded sorted CD4+ and CD8+ T cells. On this clone: Its antigen is not identified.

The sequence was obtained from a human donor in good health. The rearrangement uses TRBV9 and TRBJ1-5; D is uncertain. Sequenced: CD4+ T cells sorted from blood. The CDR3 region has the DNA TGTGCCAGCAGCGTATCAGGTGAAAGCAATCAGCCCCAGCATTTT. Translating gives CASSVSGESNQPQHF.